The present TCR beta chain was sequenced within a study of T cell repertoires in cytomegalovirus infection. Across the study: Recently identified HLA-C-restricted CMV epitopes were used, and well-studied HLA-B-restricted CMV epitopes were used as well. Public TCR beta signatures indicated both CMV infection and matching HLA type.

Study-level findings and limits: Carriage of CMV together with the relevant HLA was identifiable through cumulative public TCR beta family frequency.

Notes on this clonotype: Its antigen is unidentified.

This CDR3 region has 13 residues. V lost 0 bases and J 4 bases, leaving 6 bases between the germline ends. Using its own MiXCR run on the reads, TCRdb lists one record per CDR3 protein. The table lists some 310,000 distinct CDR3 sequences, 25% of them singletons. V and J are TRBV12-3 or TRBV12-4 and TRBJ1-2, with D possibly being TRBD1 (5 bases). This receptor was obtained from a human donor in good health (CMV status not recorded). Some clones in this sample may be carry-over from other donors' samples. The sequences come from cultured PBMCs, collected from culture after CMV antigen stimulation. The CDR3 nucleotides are TGTGCCAGCAGTTTAGCCGGGACCTATGGCTACACCTTC. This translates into CASSLAGTYGYTF.